This T cell receptor beta chain is from a study of cytomegalovirus exposure and HLA in healthy donors. Study findings and constraints: Sequencing likely generated an artifact that appeared as a cluster of highly shared sequence variants. A few of the chains that were CMV-associated were confirmed in vitro to be specific for CMV antigens.

The length of the CDR3 is 15 residues. The J segment lost 5 bases and the V segment lost 4 bases, leaving 7 bases of the junction unmatched. Germline CDR1 and CDR2: KGHSH and LQKENI. PCR was performed using 60 Vbeta and 13 Jbeta primers. Assay: immunoSEQ multiplex PCR; the TCRdb copy retains only in-frame clones and omits some. The sample contains around 190,000 clones, about nine tenths of which appear only once. Turning to this clone: Antigen: not known.

The V gene is TRBV18, the J gene TRBJ2-1, with 8 bases that match TRBD2. Sequenced: PBMCs. The receptor comes from a boy younger than 10 in good health and CMV-seronegative. CDR3 loop: CASSLLSGADNEQFF. In nucleotides, the CDR3 is TGTGCCAGCTCACTCCTTAGCGGGGCGGACAATGAGCAGTTCTTC. The variable domain in full, completed from reference TRBV18 and TRBJ2-1, reads NAGVMQNPRHLVRRRGQEARLRCSPMKGHSHVYWYRQLPEEGLKFMVYLQKENIIDESGMPKERFSAEFPKEGPSILRIQQVVRGDSAAYFCASSLLSGADNEQFFGPGTRLTVL.